The clone carrying this T cell receptor beta chain was recorded many times. The antigen is unknown. This CDR3 spans 17 amino acids. V shed 3 bases, J shed 3 bases, and the junction held 10 bases outside the gene matches. From germline, CDR1 is MNHEY and CDR2 SVGAGI. Unique molecular identifiers were used to barcode this TCRbeta library. Each CDR3 protein is one row after TCRdb ran MiXCR on the PCR reads. The sample has about 110,000 distinct CDR3 sequences; about 6.5% are singletons. The sample comes from a study of T-cell reconstitution after alpha-beta-depleted transplantation in children. Broader study findings: T-cell counts and diversity were attributed mostly to newly produced T cells one year after transplant. Reportedly, roughly two months post-transplant, alpha-beta T cells arose from several hundred expanded graft clones.

Sample: PBMCs, mostly from graft donor cells, taken 360 days after TCRalphabeta/CD19-depleted stem cell transplant. The chain employs TRBV6-5 and TRBJ2-2, with 7 bases lining up with TRBD1. The receptor was isolated from a male patient between 2 and 15 years old who had a stem cell transplant for acute lymphoblastic leukemia, so the T cells may come from the graft donor. The CDR3 sequence is CASSYTAQGFDTGELFF. CDR3 sequence (DNA): TGTGCCAGCAGTTATACGGCACAGGGGTTCGACACCGGGGAGCTGTTTTTT.